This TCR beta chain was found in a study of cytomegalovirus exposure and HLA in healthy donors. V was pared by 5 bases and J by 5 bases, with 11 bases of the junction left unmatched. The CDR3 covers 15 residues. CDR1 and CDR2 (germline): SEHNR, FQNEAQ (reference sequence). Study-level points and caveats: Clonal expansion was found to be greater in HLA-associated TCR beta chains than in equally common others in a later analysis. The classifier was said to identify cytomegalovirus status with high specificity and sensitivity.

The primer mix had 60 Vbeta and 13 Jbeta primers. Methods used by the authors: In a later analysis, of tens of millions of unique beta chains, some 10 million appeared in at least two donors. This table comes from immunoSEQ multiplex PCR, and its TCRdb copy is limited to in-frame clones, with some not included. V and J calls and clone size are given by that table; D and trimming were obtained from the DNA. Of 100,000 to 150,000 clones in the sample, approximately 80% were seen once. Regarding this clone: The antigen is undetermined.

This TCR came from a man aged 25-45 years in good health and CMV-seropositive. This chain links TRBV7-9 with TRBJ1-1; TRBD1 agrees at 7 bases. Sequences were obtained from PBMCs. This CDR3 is CASSIRQGGNTEAFF. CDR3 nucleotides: TGTGCCAGCAGCATTCGACAGGGAGGTAATACTGAAGCTTTCTTT.